The next 30 T cell receptor beta chains were all read from a single sample in a study of blood T cell repertoires in COVID-19. Measured with immunoSEQ multiplex PCR; TCRdb has only the in-frame clones, and not every one. The data contain under 200,000 clones, approximately 84% of them singletons. The sample taken for sequencing was peripheral blood. These receptors came from a woman aged 55 to 70 with COVID-19, enrolled during active disease.

The gene calls are TRBV5-6 and TRBJ2-5; D is unresolved. The CDR3 spans 13 residues. CDR1 and CDR2 from the germline V gene are SGHDT and YYEEEE. Trimming took 4 bases from V and 0 from J, leaving 7 bases between them. The CDR3 DNA sequence: TGTGCCAGCAGCCAGGCTAACCAAGAGACCCAGTACTTC. As protein: CASSQANQETQYF.

This rearrangement joins TRBV6-5 to TRBJ1-5; no clear D gene. The CDR3 sequence is 15 residues long. V was shortened by 5 bases and J by 4 bases, with 15 bases between the two germline ends. The germline V gene has CDR1 MNHEY and CDR2 SVGAGI. The CDR3 DNA sequence: TGTGCCAGCAGTCCAATCCCGCAGGAAAATCAGCCCCAGCATTTT. Its translation: CASSPIPQENQPQHF.

V gene TRBV30 combines with J gene TRBJ1-1; D unresolved. The CDR3 runs 15 residues. The germline V gene has CDR1 GTSNPN and CDR2 SVGIG (reference sequence). The V gene lost 2 bases and the J gene lost 0 bases, with 13 bases spanning the gap. In DNA form, the CDR3 reads TGTGCCTGGAGTCCCTCTGGCATATTGAACACTGAAGCTTTCTTT. It is translated as CAWSPSGILNTEAFF.

The DNA for the CDR3 is TGCGCCAGCAGTGAGACTCAGGCGAACACAGATACGCAGTATTTT. This translates into CASSETQANTDTQYF. The chain has TRBV10-1 and TRBJ2-3; no definite D call. The CDR3 loop spans 15 amino acids. Germline CDR1 and CDR2: WNHNN and SYGVQD (reference sequence). V lost 2 bases and J lost 2, with 11 bases in between.

The rearrangement links TRBV18 to TRBJ1-1; 11 bases fit TRBD1. Looked up from germline, CDR1 is KGHSH and CDR2 is LQKENI. After removal of 6 bases from V and 1 base from J, the junction contained 10 bases not matched to a gene. The CDR3 is 17 amino acids. Written as DNA, the CDR3 is TGTGCCAGCTCTCCGCGGACAGGGGGCGGAGGGAACACTGAAGCTTTCTTT. This sequence encodes CASSPRTGGGGNTEAFF.

This clone has more than one count but fewer than ten. The chain carries TRBV6-1 and TRBJ2-1; 7 bases are a match to TRBD2. Germline V gene data show CDR1 as MNHNS and CDR2 as SASEGT. Unmatched junction bases numbered 10, after V lost 2 bases and J lost 0 bases. The CDR3 spans 18 residues. CDR3 in amino acids: CASSERMGGRSSYNEQFF. Here the CDR3 DNA reads TGTGCCAGCAGTGAAAGGATGGGGGGGAGGAGCTCCTACAATGAGCAGTTCTTC.

The chain joins TRBV6-5 to TRBJ1-5, with TRBD1 identical over 9 bases. Germline CDR1 and CDR2: MNHEY and SVGAGI. The CDR3 has 15 amino acids. Losses at the gene ends were 5 bases for V and 2 bases for J; bases not matched to a gene: 4. The CDR3 DNA reads as TGTGCCAGCAGTCTGCGGACAGGGGGCAATCAGCCCCAGCATTTT. Translated, it gives CASSLRTGGNQPQHF.

The chain has TRBV3-1 (or the pseudogene TRBV3-2) and TRBJ2-1; D is unclear. CDR3 size: 13 residues. Germline V gene sequence: CDR1 LGHDT, CDR2 YNNKEL (reference sequence). V was pared by 0 bases and J by 8 bases, with 8 bases between. The CDR3 reads CASSQEAWDEQFF. The CDR3 coding sequence is TGTGCCAGCAGCCAAGAAGCGTGGGATGAGCAGTTCTTC.

The CDR3 spells CASSFDRDIGEAFF. The CDR3 nucleotides are TGTGCCAGCAGCTTTGACAGGGATATCGGTGAAGCTTTCTTT. The genes are TRBV7-8 and TRBJ1-1, with 7 bases aligning to TRBD1. There are 14 residues in the CDR3. CDR1 and CDR2 from the germline V gene are SGHVS and FQNEAQ. The J segment lost 7 bases and the V segment lost 3 bases, leaving 8 bases of the junction unmatched.

The V gene is TRBV6-5, the J gene TRBJ2-5; tentative D call: TRBD1 (6 bases). CDR3 length: 14 residues. Germline V lookup: CDR1 MNHEY, CDR2 SVGAGI. V dropped 7 bases and J dropped 1 base, with 13 bases sitting between them. The CDR3 protein is CASISDRRQETQYF. In nucleotides, the CDR3 is TGTGCCAGCATTAGTGACAGGCGCCAAGAGACCCAGTACTTC.

V and J are TRBV19 and TRBJ2-1, with D tentatively TRBD1 (6 bases). With 2 bases removed from V and 0 bases from J, the gap between germline ends came to 11 bases. CDR3 length: 16 residues. Per germline, CDR1 LNHDA and CDR2 SQIVND (reference sequence). CDR3 DNA: TGTGCCAGTAGTATAACGACAGGATTCTCCTACAATGAGCAGTTCTTC. It yields the protein CASSITTGFSYNEQFF.

J is TRBJ1-3 and V is TRBV13; no firm D call. Trimming removed 5 bases at V and 5 bases at J, with 16 bases between. Germline CDR1 reads PRHDT; CDR2 reads FYEKMQ (reference sequence). This CDR3 has 15 amino acids. CDR3 region: CASSGPSGGRNTIYF. CDR3 DNA: TGTGCCAGCAGCGGTCCCTCAGGAGGAAGAAACACCATATATTTT.

This chain connects TRBV9 to TRBJ1-2; no clear D. From germline, CDR1 is SGDLS and CDR2 YYNGEE. The CDR3 contains 15 residues. V was trimmed by 3 bases and J by 8 bases, leaving 20 bases between them. DNA of the CDR3: TGTGCCAGCAGCGATAACCCGAGGGTTTTATCAGGCTACACCTTC. Residues: CASSDNPRVLSGYTF. The full variable domain, in which reference TRBV9 and TRBJ1-2 provide the parts outside the CDR3, is DSGVTQTPKHLITATGQRVTLRCSPRSGDLSVYWYQQSLDQGLQFLIQYYNGEERAKGNILERFSAQQFPDLHSELNLSSLELGDSALYFCASSDNPRVLSGYTFGSGTRLTVV.

V and J are TRBV6-5 and TRBJ1-4; D unclear. Per the germline V gene, CDR1 is MNHEY and CDR2 is SVGAGI. Trimming left V 0 bases short and J 7 bases short, with 6 bases between. The CDR3 is 13 amino acids. The CDR3 loop reads CASSYSGGEKLFF. DNA for the CDR3: TGTGCCAGCAGTTACTCAGGAGGTGAAAAACTGTTTTTT.

This clone has a handful of counts. This chain uses TRBV7-2 with TRBJ2-1, with 12 bases fitting TRBD2. J lost 5 bases, V lost 5 bases, and 7 bases had no gene match. This CDR3 comprises 16 residues. CDR1 is SGHTA, CDR2 FQGNSA, per germline. CDR3 region: CASSPISSGRDNEQFF. CDR3 in DNA: TGTGCCAGCAGCCCAATCTCTAGCGGGAGGGACAATGAGCAGTTCTTC. The whole variable domain, filled in from reference TRBV7-2 and TRBJ2-1, reads GAGVSQSPSNKVTEKGKDVELRCDPISGHTALYWYRQSLGQGLEFLIYFQGNSAPDKSGLPSDRFSAERTGGSVSTLTIQRTQQEDSAVYLCASSPISSGRDNEQFFGPGTRLTVL.

The rearrangement joins TRBV18 to TRBJ1-1; 9 bases map to TRBD1. Trimming took 5 bases from V and 8 from J; bases not matched to a gene: 6. This CDR3 contains 13 residues. In germline, CDR1 is KGHSH, CDR2 LQKENI. CDR3 sequence: CASSVGTGREAFF. The CDR3 bases are TGTGCCAGCTCAGTCGGGACAGGGCGAGAAGCTTTCTTT.

The rearrangement joins TRBV9 to TRBJ1-1; no definite D call. The CDR3 has 15 residues. The germline V gene encodes CDR1 SGDLS and CDR2 YYNGEE. Trimming removed 0 bases from V and 0 bases from J, with 9 bases in between. Here the CDR3 DNA reads TGTGCCAGCAGCGTAGATAGCCAGCTGAACACTGAAGCTTTCTTT. Protein sequence: CASSVDSQLNTEAFF.

J is TRBJ1-2 and V is TRBV5-1; the match to TRBD1 covers 8 bases. This CDR3 is 13 amino acids long. Looked up from germline, CDR1 is SGHRS and CDR2 is YFSETQ. V shed 4 bases and J 6 bases; nucleotides not matched to a gene: 5. The CDR3 region is CASSPTGVDGYTF. CDR3 in DNA: TGCGCCAGCAGCCCGACAGGGGTTGATGGCTACACCTTC.

The CDR3 protein is CASSLWTARNTEAFF. The CDR3 nucleotides read TGTGCCAGCTCACTATGGACAGCGCGGAACACTGAAGCTTTCTTT. V and J are TRBV18 and TRBJ1-1, with a possible D match to TRBD1 (6 bases). V lost 4 bases, J lost 1 base, and 13 bases lay in between. CDR3 length: 15 residues. Germline assignment: CDR1 KGHSH and CDR2 LQKENI.

The gene calls are TRBV9 and TRBJ1-1; D is undetermined. CDR1 SGDLS and CDR2 YYNGEE come from the germline V gene. V lost 4 bases and J 0 bases, leaving 7 bases between the germline ends. The CDR3 length is 13 residues. CDR3 region: CASSPQLNTEAFF. DNA of the CDR3: TGTGCCAGCAGCCCCCAGTTGAACACTGAAGCTTTCTTT.

This clone was observed a single time. CDR3 sequence: CASSTTGNRDYGYTF. In DNA form, the CDR3 reads TGTGCCAGTAGTACGACGGGAAACCGCGACTATGGCTACACCTTC. This chain links TRBV19 with TRBJ1-2, with no clear D. Germline CDR1 and CDR2: LNHDA and SQIVND (reference sequence). CDR3 length: 15 amino acids. The V end lost 4 bases, the J end lost 3 bases, and 15 bases lay between the germline ends.

The chain is built from TRBV27 and TRBJ2-1; possibly TRBD2 for D (6 bases). The CDR3 is 14 residues long. The V gene lost 2 bases and the J gene lost 5 bases, with 10 bases spanning the gap. Looked up from germline, CDR1 is MNHEY and CDR2 is SMNVEV (reference sequence). Here the CDR3 DNA reads TGTGCCAGCAGTTTACACGGGAGAAACAATGAGCAGTTCTTC. This encodes CASSLHGRNNEQFF.

The J gene is TRBJ1-2, the V gene TRBV6-2 or TRBV6-3, with a tentative D call TRBD1 (5 bases). The CDR3 runs to 14 residues. V was trimmed by 4 bases and J by 0 bases, leaving 9 bases between them. Per germline, CDR1 MNHEY and CDR2 SVGEGT. CDR3 nucleotide sequence: TGTGCCAGCAGTTCACAGGTCCCTAACTATGGCTACACCTTC. Amino acid sequence: CASSSQVPNYGYTF.

CDR3 residues: CAISEGGGSTDTQYF. The CDR3, as DNA: TGTGCCATCAGTGAAGGGGGAGGGAGCACAGATACGCAGTATTTT. The genes are TRBV10-3 and TRBJ2-3, with D perhaps TRBD2 (7 bases). Germline V gene data show CDR1 as ENHRY and CDR2 as SYGVKD. V lost 3 bases and J lost 0, with 10 bases in between. The CDR3 has 15 residues.

This rearrangement joins TRBV4-1 to TRBJ2-5, with TRBD1 matching over 8 bases. V lost 2 bases, J lost 4 bases, and 9 bases stayed unmatched. This CDR3 spans 16 amino acids. The germline V gene has CDR1 MGHRA and CDR2 YSYEKL. The CDR3 nucleotides are TGCGCCAGCAGCCAACGTCCCGGGACAGGTTCAGAGACCCAGTACTTC. Translating gives CASSQRPGTGSETQYF.

This clone was seen a single time. The chain employs TRBV6-5 and TRBJ1-3; 10 nucleotides agree with TRBD1. With 2 bases clipped from V and 1 base from J, the junction kept 2 bases outside the gene matches. The length of the CDR3 is 16 residues. Germline assignment: CDR1 MNHEY and CDR2 SVGAGI. The CDR3 is CASSYRTGGSGNTIYF. DNA of the CDR3: TGTGCCAGCAGTTACCGGACAGGGGGGTCTGGAAACACCATATATTTT.

The J gene is TRBJ1-1, the V gene TRBV10-3; the D gene is possibly TRBD1 (6 bases). Between the trimmed V and J ends, which lost 4 bases and 5 bases, there was a span of 20 bases. The CDR3 extends over 16 amino acids. CDR1 and CDR2 from the germline V gene are ENHRY and SYGVKD. In DNA, the CDR3 is TGTGCCATCAGTGGCCGGGGGGGCAGAGGTTGGACTGAAGCTTTCTTT. Residues: CAISGRGGRGWTEAFF.

This rearrangement joins TRBV27 to TRBJ1-2; 8 nucleotides agree with TRBD1. Germline CDR1 and CDR2: MNHEY and SMNVEV (reference sequence). The CDR3 contains 14 residues. V lost 2 bases and J lost 8; bases outside the gene matches: 7. This CDR3 is CASSLGQGAGGYTF. The CDR3 coding sequence is TGTGCCAGCAGTTTAGGACAGGGAGCTGGAGGCTACACCTTC.

J is TRBJ2-2 and V is TRBV18; no clear D. Deletions cut 2 bases from V and 0 bases from J, with 13 bases between. The CDR3 totals 17 residues. The germline gives CDR1 KGHSH, CDR2 LQKENI. CDR3 in amino acids: CASSPSRQATNTGELFF. Written as DNA, the CDR3 is TGTGCCAGCTCACCATCCCGCCAGGCAACGAACACCGGGGAGCTGTTTTTT.

The genes are TRBV2 and TRBJ1-6; TRBD1 aligns across 10 bases. The CDR3 totals 14 residues. V trimming: 7 bases; J trimming: 7 bases; junction bases outside the gene matches: 4. In germline, CDR1 is SNHLY, CDR2 FYNNEI. For the CDR3, the DNA is TGTGCCAGCACTCGGGACAGGGGAAATTCACCCCTCCACTTT. Amino acids: CASTRDRGNSPLHF.